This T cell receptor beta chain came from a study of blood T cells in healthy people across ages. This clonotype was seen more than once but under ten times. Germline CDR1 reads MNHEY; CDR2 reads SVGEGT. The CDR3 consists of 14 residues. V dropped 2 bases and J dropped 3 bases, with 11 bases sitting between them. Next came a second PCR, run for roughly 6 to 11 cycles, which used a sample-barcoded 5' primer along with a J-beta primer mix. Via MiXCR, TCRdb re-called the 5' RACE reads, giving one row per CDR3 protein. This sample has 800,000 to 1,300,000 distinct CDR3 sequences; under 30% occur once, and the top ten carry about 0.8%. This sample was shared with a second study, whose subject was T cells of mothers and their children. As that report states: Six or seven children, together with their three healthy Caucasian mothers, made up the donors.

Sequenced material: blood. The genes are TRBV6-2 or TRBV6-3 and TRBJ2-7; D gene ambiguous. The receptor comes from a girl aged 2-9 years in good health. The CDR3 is CASSYGADYYEQYF. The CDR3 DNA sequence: TGTGCCAGCAGTTACGGTGCAGATTACTACGAGCAGTACTTC.